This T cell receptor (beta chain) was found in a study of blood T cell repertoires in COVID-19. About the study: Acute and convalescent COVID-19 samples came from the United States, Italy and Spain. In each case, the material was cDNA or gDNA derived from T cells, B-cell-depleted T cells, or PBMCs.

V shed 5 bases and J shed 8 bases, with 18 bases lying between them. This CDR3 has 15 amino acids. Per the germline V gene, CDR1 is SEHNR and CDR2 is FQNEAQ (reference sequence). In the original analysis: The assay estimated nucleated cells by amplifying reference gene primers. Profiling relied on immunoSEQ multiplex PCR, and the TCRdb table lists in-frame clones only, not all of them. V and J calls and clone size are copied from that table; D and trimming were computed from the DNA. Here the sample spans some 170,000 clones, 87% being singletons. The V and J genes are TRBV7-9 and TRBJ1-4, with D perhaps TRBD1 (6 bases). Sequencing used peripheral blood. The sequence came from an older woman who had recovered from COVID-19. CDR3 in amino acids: CASSPNTGSGEKLFF. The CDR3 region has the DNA TGTGCCAGCAGCCCAAACACAGGGAGTGGGGAAAAACTGTTTTTT.